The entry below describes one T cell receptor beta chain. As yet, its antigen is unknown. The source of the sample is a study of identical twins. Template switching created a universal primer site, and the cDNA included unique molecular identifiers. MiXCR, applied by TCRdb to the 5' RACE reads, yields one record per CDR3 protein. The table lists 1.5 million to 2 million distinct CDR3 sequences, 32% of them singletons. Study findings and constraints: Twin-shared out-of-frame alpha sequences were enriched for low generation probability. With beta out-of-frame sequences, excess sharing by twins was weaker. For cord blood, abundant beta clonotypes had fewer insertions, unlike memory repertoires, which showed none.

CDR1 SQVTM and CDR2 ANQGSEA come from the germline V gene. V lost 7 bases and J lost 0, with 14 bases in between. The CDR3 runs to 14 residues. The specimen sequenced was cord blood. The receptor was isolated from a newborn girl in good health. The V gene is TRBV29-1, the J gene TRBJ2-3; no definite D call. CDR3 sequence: CSASPPGSTDTQYF. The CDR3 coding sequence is TGCAGCGCCTCCCCTCCTGGGAGCACAGATACGCAGTATTTT.